What follows are 2 T cell receptor beta chains derived from one specimen sequenced in a study of blood T cell repertoires in COVID-19. Assay: immunoSEQ multiplex PCR; the TCRdb copy retains only in-frame clones and omits some. The sample lists approximately 300,000 clones; about 82% were seen once. Sequencing was done on a sample of peripheral blood. The receptors here all came from a woman in her forties or fifties with active or convalescent COVID-19.

The chain combines TRBV2 with TRBJ2-7, with TRBD1 matching over 9 bases. The CDR3 is made up of 14 amino acids. The V and J ends lost 1 base and 3 bases, in that order; junction bases with no gene match: 1. CDR1 and CDR2 (germline): SNHLY, FYNNEI. As DNA, the CDR3 is TGTGCCAGCAGTGAAGTGGGACAGGGCTACGAGCAGTACTTC. Translation: CASSEVGQGYEQYF.

The chain has TRBV4-2 and TRBJ2-3; 16 bases line up with TRBD2. After removal of 3 bases from V and 4 bases from J, the junction contained 1 base not matched to a gene. CDR3 length equals 16 residues. Germline V gene lookup returns CDR1 LGHNA and CDR2 YNFKEQ. The CDR3 coding sequence is TGTGCCAGCAGCCAGGGACTAGCGGGAGGGCCAGATACGCAGTATTTT. Translating gives CASSQGLAGGPDTQYF.